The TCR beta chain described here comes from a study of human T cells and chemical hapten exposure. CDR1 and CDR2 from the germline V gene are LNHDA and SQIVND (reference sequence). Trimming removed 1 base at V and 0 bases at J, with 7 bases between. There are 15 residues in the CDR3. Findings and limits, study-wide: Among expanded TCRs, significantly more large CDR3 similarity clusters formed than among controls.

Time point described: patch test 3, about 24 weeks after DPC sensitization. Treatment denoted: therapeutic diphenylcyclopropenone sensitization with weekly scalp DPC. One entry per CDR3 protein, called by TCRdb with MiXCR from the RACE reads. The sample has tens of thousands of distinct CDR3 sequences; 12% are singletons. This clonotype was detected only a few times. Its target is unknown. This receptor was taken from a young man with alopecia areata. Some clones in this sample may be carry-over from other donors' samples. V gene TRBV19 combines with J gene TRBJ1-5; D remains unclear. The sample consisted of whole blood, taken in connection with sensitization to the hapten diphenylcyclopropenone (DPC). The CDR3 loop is CASSIGPYSNQPQHF. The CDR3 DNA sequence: TGTGCCAGTAGTATAGGCCCGTATAGCAATCAGCCCCAGCATTTT.